Listed below are T cell receptor beta chains from one sample, sequenced in a study of Graves' ophthalmopathy and Graves' hyperthyroidism. One entry per CDR3 protein results from TCRdb running MiXCR on the multiplex PCR reads. The table has hundreds of thousands of distinct CDR3 sequences, over 20% seen once. The sample taken for sequencing was peripheral blood. These receptors were obtained from a woman between 18 and 30 years old with stable Graves' hyperthyroidism. Both conserved end residues are part of each CDR3. Each record gives: clone size, D gene, J gene, V gene, CDR3 protein, CDR3 DNA. The D gene is left open where the match is weak. Not all rows give a size; the values are once, few, many and, for expanded clones, a class.

many	.	TRBJ2-5	TRBV9	CASSGRDLKTQYF	TGTGCCAGCAGCGGCCGGGACCTCAAGACCCAGTACTTC
.	.	TRBJ1-2	TRBV28	CASSLTELNYGYTF	TGTGCCAGCAGCTTGACCGAACTTAACTATGGCTACACCTTC
many	.	TRBJ2-3	TRBV10-2	CASSYTDTQYF	TGCGCCAGCAGCTACACAGATACGCAGTATTTT
many	TRBD2	TRBJ2-2	TRBV27	CASRRGLAGGLFF	TGTGCCAGCAGGAGGGGACTAGCGGGAGGGCTGTTTTTT
many	.	TRBJ2-5	TRBV19	CASSGYSETQYF	TGTGCCAGTAGTGGGTACTCCGAGACCCAGTACTTC
few	.	TRBJ2-7	TRBV4-3	CASSQAWAGYEQYF	TGCGCCAGCAGCCAAGCATGGGCTGGCTACGAGCAGTACTTC
many	TRBD2	TRBJ2-1	TRBV27	CASSLYQKAGGPHEQFF	TGTGCCAGCAGCCTATACCAAAAAGCGGGAGGGCCTCATGAGCAGTTCTTC
.	.	TRBJ1-1	TRBV15	CATSRAVGNTEAFF	TGTGCCACCAGCAGAGCCGTGGGAAACACTGAAGCTTTCTTT
many	.	TRBJ2-7	TRBV15	CATSRDPSSYEQYF	TGTGCCACCAGCAGAGATCCTAGCTCCTACGAGCAGTACTTC
.	.	TRBJ1-3	TRBV18	CASSPPPGRAGNTIYF	TGTGCCAGCTCACCACCGCCTGGCAGGGCTGGAAACACCATATATTTT
many	.	TRBJ1-2	TRBV6-2/TRBV6-3	CASSYDRGTGYTF	TGTGCCAGCAGTTACGATAGGGGAACAGGCTACACCTTC
.	.	TRBJ1-5	TRBV10-3	CAISETGQKTPQHF	TGTGCCATCAGTGAGACAGGGCAGAAGACGCCCCAGCATTTT
.	.	TRBJ2-5	TRBV4-3	CASSQDMGGETQYF	TGCGCCAGCAGCCAAGATATGGGTGGAGAGACCCAGTACTTC
few	TRBD2	TRBJ2-3	TRBV5-1	CASSLAGGATDTQYF	TGCGCCAGCAGCCTAGCGGGAGGCGCCACAGATACGCAGTATTTT
.	TRBD1	TRBJ1-5	TRBV6-2/TRBV6-3	CASSQGQGYNQPQHF	TGTGCCAGCAGTCAAGGACAGGGTTACAATCAGCCCCAGCATTTT
many	.	TRBJ2-5	TRBV12-3/TRBV12-4	CASSFAVGETQYF	TGTGCCAGCAGTTTCGCGGTTGGAGAGACCCAGTACTTC
many	.	TRBJ1-2	TRBV27	CASSLLGTPLDYGYTF	TGTGCCAGCAGTTTATTAGGGACACCACTCGACTATGGCTACACCTTC
.	.	TRBJ2-7	TRBV29-1	CSAGGTDRAEQYF	TGCAGCGCTGGAGGGACAGACCGTGCGGAGCAGTACTTC
many	TRBD2	TRBJ2-7	TRBV7-2	CASRAGLAQPYEQYF	TGTGCCAGCAGGGCGGGACTAGCGCAACCCTACGAGCAGTACTTC
many	.	TRBJ1-2	TRBV13	CASSAGVSNYGYTF	TGTGCCAGCAGCGCCGGGGTTTCTAACTATGGCTACACCTTC
many	TRBD1	TRBJ2-5	TRBV5-1	CASSLYRTGREETQYF	TGCGCCAGCAGCTTATATCGGACAGGTCGAGAAGAGACCCAGTACTTC
many	TRBD2	TRBJ2-2	TRBV6-5	CASIPRTSGGTGELFF	TGTGCCAGCATCCCCCGGACTAGCGGGGGCACCGGGGAGCTGTTTTTT
many	TRBD2	TRBJ2-7	TRBV11-2	CASSAQLAGVTYEQYF	TGTGCCAGCAGCGCCCAACTAGCGGGAGTAACCTACGAGCAGTACTTC
many	.	TRBJ1-1	TRBV12-3/TRBV12-4	CASSLGWGTEAFF	TGTGCCAGCAGCTTAGGTTGGGGCACTGAAGCTTTCTTT
many	.	TRBJ2-5	TRBV7-2	CASSVPGQQRLAGWKTQYF	TGTGCCAGCAGCGTACCGGGACAGCAAAGACTAGCTGGGTGGAAGACCCAGTACTTC
.	.	TRBJ1-6	TRBV25-1	CASSEEGGSSPLRF	TGTGCCAGCAGTGAAGAAGGGGGGAGTTCACCCCTCCGCTTT
few	.	TRBJ2-6	TRBV20-1	CSAPIGGSGANVLTF	TGCAGTGCCCCGATAGGGGGTTCTGGGGCCAACGTCCTGACTTTC
few	.	TRBJ1-1	TRBV6-1	CASSEWDLQTTEAFF	TGTGCCAGCAGTGAATGGGACCTTCAGACCACTGAAGCTTTCTTT